Listed below are T cell receptor beta chains from one sample, sequenced in a study of PD-1 blockade in classical Hodgkin lymphoma. The protocol was immunoSEQ multiplex PCR, while the TCRdb copy is restricted to in-frame clones and leaves out a portion. This sample carries about 97,000 clones, over 80% of them seen once, and the ten largest clones take 10% to 15%. Sequenced material: peripheral blood mononuclear cells (PBMCs), taken at baseline. These receptors were obtained from a human donor with classical Hodgkin lymphoma. The conserved cysteine and the conserved F or W are not part of the CDR3 here. A D gene is named only where the DNA matches it firmly.

v_call d_call cdr3_length cdr3_aa
TRBV6-5 TRBD2 12 ASRPGLAAGELF
TRBV28 . 12 ATTPQRATDTQY
TRBV6-5 TRBD2 12 ASRTSGSLNEQF
TRBV29-1 . 10 SVGASPYEQY
TRBV5-4 . 10 ASSLRGLEQY
TRBV29-1 . 10 SVEAGSDTQY
TRBV10-3 . 10 AISPFAGELF
TRBV2 TRBD1 16 ASSANVGRTGGNQPQH
TRBV9 . 11 ASSSYSTDTQY
TRBV7-7 . 11 ASSQVPTDTQY
TRBV10-3 . 12 AISGQSGANVLT